This T cell receptor (beta chain) was obtained from a study of cytotoxic CD8 clonotypes in ibrutinib-treated CLL. Looking at the study overall: Mean per-sample yields comprised roughly 260,000 productive templates and 80,000 to 100,000 productive rearrangements.

Generated by immunoSEQ multiplex PCR, the TCRdb table keeps only in-frame clones and is missing some. In the table there are about 12,000 clones, 81% of which are singletons. The CDR3 contains 15 residues. V lost 4 bases to trimming and J lost 5 bases, with 16 bases between them. Germline values: CDR1 SGHTS, CDR2 YDEGEE. The sample holds one count of this clone. V and J are TRBV5-8 and TRBJ2-1; D might be TRBD2 (5 bases). Sequences were derived from PBMCs, sampled at disease progression, from a patient treated with ibrutinib. The TCR comes from a human donor with chronic lymphocytic leukemia. CDR3 amino acids: CASSPFGRADNEQFF. As DNA, the CDR3 is TGTGCCAGCAGCCCCTTCGGGCGGGCCGACAATGAGCAGTTCTTC.